This T cell receptor (beta chain) was identified in a study of regulatory T cells in long-lasting Graves disease. Both iRepertoire HTBI primers and Arm-PCR of CDR3 regions were used to build the TCR beta libraries. TCRdb itself ran the multiplex PCR reads through MiXCR, one entry per CDR3 protein. The repertoire holds hundreds of thousands of distinct CDR3 sequences, with 21% as singletons. Time point indicated: persistent/refractory GD, antithyroid drugs over 5 years with positive TRAb. PBMCs provided the RNA from which the TCR library was made. The CDR3 is 15 amino acids. Trimming stripped 5 bases from V and 1 base from J, with 14 bases between. Germline CDR1 reads MNHEY; CDR2 reads SVGEGT. Study-level findings and limits: Between persistent patients, roughly 2,600 public clonotypes were shared, exceeding the 966 shared between new patients. Patients with persistent disease showed a bias toward TRBV28, TRBJ1-2 and TRBJ2-5.

This clonotype showed up just once. Antigen unknown. This specimen was peripheral blood mononuclear cells (PBMCs), taken when the disease was refractory, from a patient treated with antithyroid drugs. The chain couples TRBV6-2 or TRBV6-3 to TRBJ1-1; no clear D. This clonotype was sampled from a female donor with Graves disease. The CDR3 nucleotides are TGTGCCAGCAGTGAATTACTCGGCGGGAACACTGAAGCTTTCTTT. It codes for CASSELLGGNTEAFF.